The 11 T cell receptor beta chains reported below all come from one sample, sequenced in a study of T cell repertoires in cytomegalovirus infection. Each CDR3 protein is one row after TCRdb ran MiXCR on the reads. The repertoire includes about half a million distinct CDR3 sequences, roughly 34% of them detected once, and roughly 17% sits in the top ten. Their antigen targets remain unknown. Here the sequenced sample was cultured PBMCs, taken from culture after CMV antigen stimulation. These receptors were obtained from a human donor in good health (CMV status not recorded). Some clones in this sample may be carry-over from other donors' samples.

This chain joins TRBV10-3 and TRBJ2-1; 11 bases map to TRBD2. CDR3 length equals 17 residues. V was clipped by 0 bases and J by 1 base; unmatched bases: 2. The germline V gene encodes CDR1 ENHRY and CDR2 SYGVKD. The CDR3 protein is CAISESRLAGSYNEQFF. CDR3 sequence (DNA): TGTGCCATCAGTGAGTCGAGACTAGCGGGGTCCTACAATGAGCAGTTCTTC.

The J gene is TRBJ2-4, the V gene TRBV19; D remains unclear. Germline CDR1 LNHDA, CDR2 SQIVND (reference sequence). The CDR3 consists of 11 residues. The V and J ends lost 3 bases and 7 bases respectively, with 4 bases between them. CDR3 nucleotides: TGTGCCAGTAGTATCTTGAACATTCAGTACTTC. It is translated as CASSILNIQYF.

This clonotype was found a few times. The V gene is TRBV12-3 or TRBV12-4, the J gene TRBJ1-2; no clear D. CDR3 length: 15 residues. V gave up 3 bases and J gave up 5 bases, with 16 bases separating them. CDR3 DNA sequence: TGTGCCAGCAGTTTCGGCAGAATGGGGATATATGGCTACACCTTC. Translation gives CASSFGRMGIYGYTF.

This clonotype was seen at least ten times. The CDR3, as DNA: TGTGCCAGCAGTTTAAGACGGGACAGCCGTCAGCCCCAGCATTTT. As protein: CASSLRRDSRQPQHF. The chain recombines TRBV27 with TRBJ1-5, with 7 bases that match TRBD1. Unmatched junction bases numbered 7, after V lost 2 bases and J lost 6 bases. This CDR3 comprises 15 residues. Germline assignment: CDR1 MNHEY and CDR2 SMNVEV (reference sequence).

This clonotype has at least ten counts. The chain recombines TRBV7-2 with TRBJ2-2, with D perhaps matching TRBD1 (6 bases). This CDR3 has 15 residues. Per the germline V gene, CDR1 is SGHTA and CDR2 is FQGNSA. The V gene lost 0 bases and the J gene lost 7 bases, with 12 bases spanning the gap. CDR3 region: CASSLASQGRGELFF. The CDR3 bases are TGTGCCAGCAGCTTAGCTTCACAGGGACGCGGGGAGCTGTTTTTT.

This clonotype was seen once. The CDR3 DNA sequence: TGTGCCAGCAGAGCACAGGGTACCACCGGGGAGCTGTTTTTT. It codes for CASRAQGTTGELFF. The J gene is TRBJ2-2, the V gene TRBV6-2 or TRBV6-3, with a possible D match to TRBD1 (6 bases). This CDR3 comprises 14 residues. V was shortened by 6 bases and J by 4 bases, with 12 bases between the two germline ends. Germline V gene sequence: CDR1 MNHEY, CDR2 SVGEGT.

This clonotype has at least ten counts. V is TRBV7-2 and J is TRBJ1-4; D gene ambiguous. The V gene lost 0 bases and the J gene lost 3 bases, with 11 bases spanning the gap. Germline-derived CDR1 and CDR2 are SGHTA and FQGNSA. The CDR3 sequence is 16 residues long. In DNA, the CDR3 is TGTGCCAGCAGCTTAGCTGGCGGGTCGTCTAATGAAAAACTGTTTTTT. The encoded protein is CASSLAGGSSNEKLFF.

V gene TRBV20-1 combines with J gene TRBJ1-5, with D possibly being TRBD1 (5 bases). The germline gives CDR1 DFQATT, CDR2 SNEGSKA (reference sequence). The V gene lost 6 bases and the J gene lost 2 bases, with 17 bases spanning the gap. CDR3 length: 15 residues. The CDR3 loop is CSARTSLGGNQPQHF. For the CDR3, the DNA is TGCAGTGCCCGGACCTCCTTGGGGGGCAATCAGCCCCAGCATTTT.

The V gene is TRBV6-5, the J gene TRBJ1-2; 9 bases are shared with TRBD1. The germline V gene encodes CDR1 MNHEY and CDR2 SVGAGI. The CDR3 is made up of 14 amino acids. V dropped 6 bases and J dropped 4; count of bases not matched to a gene: 6. The CDR3, as DNA: TGTGCCAGCAGCAGGACAGGGGATGGCTATGGCTACACCTTC. This sequence encodes CASSRTGDGYGYTF.

The chain uses TRBV11-2 and TRBJ2-5, with D unresolved. The V end was cut by 5 bases, the J end by 1 base, with 17 bases between. CDR3 length equals 16 residues. Germline CDR1 SGHAT, CDR2 FQNNGV. The CDR3 DNA sequence: TGTGCCAGCAGCCCCCAGATTGGCGGAATCCAAGAGACCCAGTACTTC. This translates into CASSPQIGGIQETQYF.

The chain combines TRBV20-1 with TRBJ1-1; D might be TRBD1 (6 bases). Germline values: CDR1 DFQATT, CDR2 SNEGSKA (reference sequence). Trimming shortened V by 6 bases and J by 2 bases, and 19 bases separated the two germline ends. This CDR3 is 15 amino acids long. The CDR3 is CSATSGGARNTEAFF. The CDR3 nucleotides read TGCAGTGCAACGTCGGGGGGGGCGAGAAACACTGAAGCTTTCTTT.